This TCR beta chain stems from a study of post-analysis software for immune sequencing data. In the study overall: Relapsing-remitting, secondary progressive and progressive-relapsing forms made up the multiple sclerosis disease courses. Study-wide points: A handful of TRBV segments (TRBV5-6, TRBV5-1 and TRBV20-1 among them) occurred more frequently in patients than in controls. A significant reduction in normalized Chao1 diversity was observed in multiple sclerosis patients versus controls.

Carried by the TCR beta cDNA libraries were unique molecular identifiers. Researchers reported roughly 0.5 million cDNA molecules coming from 1 to 10 million T cells. TCRdb recomputed calls from the PCR reads with MiXCR, one row per CDR3 protein. The sample consists of a few hundred thousand distinct CDR3 sequences, about 38% of them appearing once. This clonotype was counted many times. Its antigen is not known. Germline loops: CDR1 SQVTM, CDR2 ANQGSEA. The CDR3 totals 11 residues. The trim removed 5 bases at V and 5 bases at J, leaving 1 base unmatched. Sequencing was carried out using blood. The sequence derives from a girl aged 5 to 17 with multiple sclerosis. The chain is built from TRBV29-1 and TRBJ2-3, with TRBD2 matching over 7 bases. CDR3 amino acids: CSVSGGDTQYF. As DNA, the CDR3 is TGCAGCGTTTCGGGGGGAGATACGCAGTATTTT.